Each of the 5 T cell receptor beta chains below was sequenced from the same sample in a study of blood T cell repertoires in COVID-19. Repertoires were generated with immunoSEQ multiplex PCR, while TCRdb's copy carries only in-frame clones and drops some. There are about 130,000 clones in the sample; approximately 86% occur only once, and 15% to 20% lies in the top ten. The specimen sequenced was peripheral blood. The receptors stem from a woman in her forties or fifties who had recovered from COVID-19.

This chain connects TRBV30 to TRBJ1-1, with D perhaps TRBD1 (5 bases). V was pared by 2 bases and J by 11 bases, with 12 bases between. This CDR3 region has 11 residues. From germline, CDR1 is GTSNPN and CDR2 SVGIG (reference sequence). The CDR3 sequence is CAWSPGGRAFF. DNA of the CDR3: TGTGCCTGGAGTCCGGGGGGGAGGGCTTTCTTT.

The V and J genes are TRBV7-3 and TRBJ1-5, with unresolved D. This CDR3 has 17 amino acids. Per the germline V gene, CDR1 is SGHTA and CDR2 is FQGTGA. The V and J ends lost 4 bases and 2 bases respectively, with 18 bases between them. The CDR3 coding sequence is TGTGCCAGCAGCTACTCCGAGAACGAGGTGGGCAATCAGCCCCAGCATTTT. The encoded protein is CASSYSENEVGNQPQHF.

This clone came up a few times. CDR3 residues: CASLTGVNTEAFF. The CDR3 nucleotides read TGTGCCAGCCTGACAGGGGTGAACACTGAAGCTTTCTTT. This chain links TRBV6-6 with TRBJ1-1; 8 bases align to TRBD1. The trim removed 8 bases at V and 0 bases at J, leaving 2 bases unmatched. The CDR3 covers 13 residues. Per the germline V gene, CDR1 is MNHNY and CDR2 is SVGAGI (reference sequence).

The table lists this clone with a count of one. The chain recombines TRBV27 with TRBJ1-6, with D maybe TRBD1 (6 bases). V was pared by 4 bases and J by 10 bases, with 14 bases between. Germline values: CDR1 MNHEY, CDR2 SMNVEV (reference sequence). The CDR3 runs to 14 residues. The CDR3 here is CASSWGGRGSPLHF. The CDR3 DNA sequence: TGTGCCAGCAGTTGGGGGGGGCGCGGATCACCCCTCCACTTT.

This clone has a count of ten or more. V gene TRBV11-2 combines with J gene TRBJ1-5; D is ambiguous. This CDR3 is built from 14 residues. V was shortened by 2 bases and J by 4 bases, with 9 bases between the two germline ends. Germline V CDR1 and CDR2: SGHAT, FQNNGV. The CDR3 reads CASSLIGSNQPQHF. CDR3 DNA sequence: TGTGCCAGCAGCTTAATCGGGAGTAATCAGCCCCAGCATTTT.